The sequence of this T cell receptor beta chain was determined in a study of identical twins (dated by TCRdb to the mid-2010s). Describing the broader study: To test whether fetal clonotypes persist, this study deep-sequenced TCR alpha and beta repertoires from monozygotic twins, from unrelated adults of various ages, and from cord blood. To rule out contamination, replicate twin experiments were performed at different times with different library preparation protocols.

Study-level results and caveats: Fewer insertions were carried by abundant cord blood beta clonotypes; a weaker similar trend was observed in young adult naive repertoires, while no such trend was observed in memory repertoires. Invariant T cells such as MAIT and iNKT could partly confound zero-insertion analyses, although diverse VJ usage argued against such confounding for most clonotypes. Recombination models systematically underestimated out-of-frame TCR alpha sharing in monozygotic twins but agreed with sharing between unrelated individuals. Because the same donors could not be followed over many years, conclusions were based on cross-sectional statistical analysis. Out-of-frame TCR alpha sequences shared between twins showed an excess of low generation-probability sequences compared with coincidental sharing between unrelated individuals. The excess sharing between twins in beta out-of-frame sequences was weaker because fewer shared sequences reduced the signal-to-noise ratio.

Spanning cysteine to phenylalanine, the CDR3 consists of 13 amino acids. Of all the DNA, just the CDR3 is kept, 39 bases in frame from base 1. The V end loses 7 bases and the J end loses 4 bases, and a stretch of 11 bases separates them. Looking up the germline V gene yields CDR1 MDHEN and CDR2 SYDVKM. Library prep was done by 5' RACE. Sequencer: Illumina HiSeq 2000. A universal primer binding site was introduced by template switching, and a unique molecular identifier was present in the final cDNA, enabling accurate counting of TCR cDNA molecules. Specific primers in the conserved constant-segment region were used to synthesize first-strand cDNA for the TCR alpha and beta chains. To control for contamination, every cDNA library was double barcoded, receiving both a SMART-Mk sample barcode and Illumina barcodes. TruSeq adapter sequences, together with Illumina sample barcodes, were added in two successive PCR steps. The TCR alpha and beta cDNA libraries were sequenced on the Illumina HiSeq platform using custom primers. Per the source publication's procedure: Unique molecular identifiers were extracted from raw reads with MiGEC, and CDR3 positions were determined with MiXCR. For each individual, recombination models were inferred using an EM algorithm with the repgenHMM and IGoR tools. Shared clonotype analysis was performed with the tcR package in R, normalizing sharing by the product of cloneset sizes. Out-of-frame nonproductive sequences were analyzed to study raw recombination free of thymic and clonal selection effects. TCRdb cleaned the public reads at Q25 with fastp, built clones with MiXCR and kept in-frame beta chains. When rows share a CDR3 protein, they turn into one entry using the most common DNA and genes. For this entry, the V and J calls and clone size follow TCRdb and not the study's own pipeline. Across this sample there are approximately 1.8 million distinct CDR3 sequences, with around a third seen only once. The ten largest clones capture more than 0.25% of the sample.

This clonotype was recorded a few times. This clone's antigen is unknown. The input lacks base qualities; no much larger clone sits a single base away. Every donor in the study was a healthy Caucasian. Input material: cord blood. This receptor chain uses TRBV28 and TRBJ2-1; tentative D gene TRBD1, with 5 bases matching. The origin of this receptor is a newborn girl in good health. The nucleotide sequence is TGTGCCAGCAAAACAGGTGCTTACAATGAGCAGTTCTTC. It translates to CASKTGAYNEQFF.